This entry features one T cell receptor beta chain sequence. Study members were between roughly 18 and 90 years old and lived in 24 US regions. Two negative PCRs, clearance, or symptom resolution characterized the recovered Cohort 3 donors. The data were taken from a study of blood T cell repertoires in COVID-19. Study-wide context: From T cells, B-cell-depleted T cells, or PBMCs came the material, which was cDNA or gDNA.

Trimming took 1 base from V and 1 from J, leaving 10 bases between them. The CDR3 is 16 amino acids. In germline, CDR1 is SGHAT, CDR2 FQNNGV. In the original processing: Reference gene primers were amplified, and this amplification served to estimate nucleated cell counts. Clones were read by immunoSEQ multiplex PCR, and TCRdb kept only the in-frame ones, dropping some. Clonal size and the V and J genes are those of that table, whereas D and trimming came from the DNA. The table shows under 300,000 clones, with about 85% occurring only once. The chain recombines TRBV11-2 with TRBJ2-2; a weak D match, TRBD1 (5 bases). Sample: PBMCs or T cells enriched from blood (not recorded which). This receptor was obtained from a woman aged 45-65 years who had recovered from COVID-19. CDR3: CASSLVAGLNTGELFF. DNA of the CDR3: TGTGCCAGCAGCTTAGTGGCAGGGCTGAACACCGGGGAGCTGTTTTTT.